The entry below gives a single T cell receptor (beta chain) sequence along with its context. Antigen: not known. Germline V gene lookup returns CDR1 SGDLS and CDR2 YYNGEE. The V end was cut by 3 bases, the J end by 9 bases, with 19 bases between. The CDR3 length is 15 residues. Donation came from healthy HIV-negative adults that had no recent acute infections or vaccinations. A CD45RA-negative memory subset and a CD45RA+ naive subset were separated from the CD4+ cells. The data were obtained in a study of shared clonotypes between healthy human individuals. Study overall: Each donor had three CD4 naive, three CD4 memory, two CD8 naive and one CD8 memory plate.

Notes on the study in general: Even with large depth, rarefaction showed that sorted-subset sequencing was incomplete.

Profiled with immunoSEQ multiplex PCR; TCRdb holds only in-frame clones, not every one. The repertoire holds some 1.5 million clones, with around 98% as singletons. The chain uses TRBV9 and TRBJ2-1; D might be TRBD2 (6 bases). The source is a man younger than 45 in good health. Sequenced: naive CD4+ T cells sorted from blood. Subset described: CD45RA+ positively selected. The CDR3 reads CASSGQTGTVGEQFF. The CDR3 DNA follows: TGTGCCAGCAGCGGACAGACCGGGACTGTCGGTGAGCAGTTCTTC.